This TCR beta chain was recorded in a study of cytomegalovirus exposure and HLA in healthy donors (dated by TCRdb to the late 2010s). Describing the broader study: An earlier analysis of some 600 of the donors reported roughly 300 Gb of sequence data and around 120 million unique TCR beta sequences obtained from around 180 million T cells. Roughly 300 gigabases of sequencing data and around 87 million unique TCR sequences were included in an early release covering about 620 HLA-typed donors. To predict cytomegalovirus infection status, the study brought together high-throughput TCR immunosequencing, statistical association of individual TCRs with disease status, and machine learning. Rather than using new phenotypic data, the later analysis identified candidate immune exposures from TCR beta sequences and from how often those sequences occurred across donors. The study was designed to test whether signatures of past pathogen exposure could be identified by cataloging public T cell receptors. Both class I and class II loci were covered by HLA typing, at four-digit resolution. Genome-wide SNP genotypes for about 65% of the roughly 700 donors were used in a later genetic analysis, which treated that subset as a discovery cohort. Typing coverage varied by locus: roughly 620-640 donors for A, B, C, DRB1 and DQB1; some 520 for DQA1; 606 for DPA1; roughly 450 for DPB1. All discovery cohort repertoires had been generated using a single sequencing platform. Among about 400 genotyped donors of the cohort, an average of around 240,000 unique TCR beta nucleotide sequences was sequenced per donor, of which 15% to 20% were non-productive. Donor age, sex, ethnicity and CMV serostatus were compiled alongside the repertoire data. The T cell repertoires of several hundred subjects were profiled by immunosequencing and related to cytomegalovirus serostatus. Because of strong linkage in the cohort, roughly five DR-DQ haplotypes were treated as single units for association and clustering. In an earlier analysis of about 590 of the donors, high-throughput TCR beta sequencing was used to judge whether each TCR beta V gene segment behaved as functional or pseudogenic. Along with the roughly 710-subject first cohort, a separate validation cohort of over a hundred different subjects was used. Among the roughly 390 genotyped donors, approximately 81% belonged to the genetic ancestry cluster associated with self-reported Caucasian donors. A later analysis re-analyzed previously published TCR beta repertoires from 500 to 700 donors and added high-resolution HLA genotyping to study TCR occurrence patterns. What the study reported, not specific to this receptor: It was suggested by the authors that the approach could potentially be generalized to other disease states and immunological phenotypes. Across donors, most TCR sequences were observed very rarely, whereas some public TCRs were present in many individuals. According to a later analysis, most CMV-associated TCR beta chains appeared to be HLA-restricted, and the HLA associations seemed to be driven largely by CMV exposure. The presence/absence analyses assumed that sequencing depth was roughly uniform across donors, and that assumption may not be true. This cohort had only TCR beta chains sequenced, and the lack of alpha or paired-chain data limited which features could be detected. In an earlier analysis of a few hundred of the donors, most TCR beta V segments were observed in productive rearrangements about 90% or about 30% of the time, broadly matching IMGT annotations. Because counts were too low, 15 to 20 rarely observed V segments, including chromosome 9 orphons, were excluded from the earlier analysis of fewer than 650 of the donors. In a later analysis, TCR association rates were found to vary across HLA loci, with the most associated TCRs seen for DRB1 alleles and the fewest for HLA-C alleles. Correlated functional status among segregating V segments might be attributable to linkage disequilibrium, but an unknown experimental factor could not be ruled out. In a later analysis, some 18,000 TCR beta sequences were associated with specific HLA alleles at a false discovery rate of 0.05. The 87-base-pair reads could not distinguish some IMGT-functional V segments, including TRBV6-2 and TRBV6-3, so those segments were excluded. The sequencing pipeline was judged likely to have produced a cluster of highly shared sequence variants as a technical artifact. A later analysis reported that several top co-occurrence clusters appeared linked to parvovirus B19, influenza, CMV and Epstein-Barr virus. Compared with the approximately 670-donor mean, donors in an Asian-associated ancestry cluster had fewer N-insertions in productive TCRs, according to a later genetic analysis. For the cohort, immune exposure information was limited to CMV serostatus. A later analysis found that HLA-associated TCR beta chains were more clonally expanded and had lower generation probabilities than equally common non-associated chains. The classifier was reported to diagnose cytomegalovirus status with high specificity and sensitivity in both the original and validation cohorts. V-gene and J-gene trimming of TCR beta chains was associated with a missense DCLRE1C variant in a later genetic analysis, and the association was replicated in an independent cohort. HLA typing was unavailable for some donors at each locus, so association tests used only the typed subset. When HLA alleles, especially DR and DQ, strongly co-occurred, TCR associations were difficult to assign to individual alleles. The study gave a list of over 150 TCR beta chains associated with cytomegalovirus. A few of the identified cytomegalovirus-associated TCR beta chains were confirmed in vitro to be specific for cytomegalovirus antigens. A further reported finding was that TCR beta sequences accurately predicted the HLA-A and HLA-B alleles for most subjects in the first cohort.

The library was obtained by the immunoSEQ multiplex PCR assay. For the multiplex PCR, a mixture combining 60 forward primers for TCR Vbeta segments and 13 reverse primers for TCR Jbeta segments was used. The CDR3 region of rearranged TCR beta genes was amplified from genomic DNA with a multiplex PCR assay. The amplified TCR beta libraries were sequenced on the Illumina HiSeq System as 87-base-pair reads. As for how the authors treated the data: In a later analysis, around 80 million unique TCR beta chains were counted across the approximately 640 repertoires, and roughly 11 million of these chains were shared by at least two donors. To remove PCR and sequencing errors, raw reads were error-corrected and collapsed into unique sequences using a nearest-neighbor algorithm that merged closely related sequences. CDR3 sequences were aligned to IMGT reference sequences to assign V, D and J gene segments. For a sequence to be retained, at least a six-nucleotide match to both a V gene segment and a J gene segment was required. Rearrangements were called productive when the CDR3 lacked stop codons and stayed in frame with V and J; all others were non-productive. CDR3 was defined according to IMGT convention as the region running from the second conserved V-encoded cysteine to the conserved J-encoded phenylalanine. In an earlier analysis of roughly 610 of the donors, sequences lacking an unambiguous match to a single V gene segment were excluded. An earlier analysis of almost 600 of the donors classified V segments as functional when productive rearrangements were above 56.7% and as segregating when the standard deviation between donors was above 5%. To diagnose cytomegalovirus status from the catalog of TCR beta chain sequences, a statistical classification framework was built. V and J gene assignment, in a later analysis, came from comparing TCR nucleotide sequences with IMGT/GENE-DB human TR gene sequences. A later analysis assigned CDR3 sequences and most-parsimonious VDJ recombination scenarios with the TCRdist pipeline. In a later analysis, every TCR beta chain was defined by the combination of its CDR3 amino acid sequence and its V-gene family, and reads without a unique V-gene family were dropped. A later analysis removed 500 to 650 highly shared, low-generation-probability nucleotide sequences to deal with suspected cross-contamination and a sequencing artifact. A later analysis calculated a clonal expansion index for each public chain from normalized within-repertoire ranks of inferred template counts. In a later analysis, generation probabilities were computed with a VDJ recombination model fitted to out-of-frame rearrangements, and the resulting probabilities were checked against IGoR. Hypergeometric tests were used in a later analysis to score TCR-TCR, TCR-HLA and TCR-CMV co-occurrence, with a repertoire-size bias correction applied to the TCR pairs. To estimate false discovery rates, a later analysis permuted the HLA or CMV assignments 20 times. In a later analysis, co-occurring TCRs were grouped using DBSCAN, with TCRdist sequence similarity added in when clustering inside HLA-allele-positive subsets. For co-occurrence clustering, repertoires with fewer than 30,000 or more than 120,000 public chains were excluded, along with five or six repertoires with anomalous nucleotide sharing. TCRdb stores this immuneACCESS table with in-frame sequences only. Part of the clones is absent; in the studies checked, under half of the shortfall reflects unresolved V genes, and no reason is known for the rest. Clone size and V and J calls were adopted from that table, with D and trimming inferred from the DNA. The sample data list 65,000 to 75,000 clones, and about 80% of these were observed just once. Jointly, the top ten make up 6% to 6.5% of the sample.

The germline V gene specifies SGHVS as CDR1 and FQNEAQ as CDR2. Its CDR3 holds 13 amino acids, cysteine through phenylalanine. CDR3 DNA is the only sequence kept; it has 39 bases, read in frame from the first base. V is reduced by 3 bases and J by 8 bases, leaving a spacing of 13 bases between them. Concerning this clone: Its antigen is currently not known. The sample holds no much larger clone one base away, and base qualities are not on file.

The cohort comprised fewer than 700 healthy bone marrow donors. At the time of sampling, every cohort member was nominally healthy, though immune exposures that went unrecorded were likely present. The donor tested CMV seronegative and was one of the 352 seronegative cohort members. Each donor provided a peripheral blood sample, and peripheral blood mononuclear cells were used for TCR beta sequencing. Genomic DNA was extracted from the blood cell samples with the Qiagen DNeasy Blood Extraction Kit. This clonotype originated in a man aged 45 to 65 in good health and CMV-seronegative. The sample consisted of PBMCs. The chain was built from TRBV7-8 and TRBJ1-2; the D gene cannot be named for sure. CDR3 sequence: CASSLDSSGGYTF. The DNA is TGTGCCAGCAGCTTGGATTCATCGGGGGGCTACACCTTC.